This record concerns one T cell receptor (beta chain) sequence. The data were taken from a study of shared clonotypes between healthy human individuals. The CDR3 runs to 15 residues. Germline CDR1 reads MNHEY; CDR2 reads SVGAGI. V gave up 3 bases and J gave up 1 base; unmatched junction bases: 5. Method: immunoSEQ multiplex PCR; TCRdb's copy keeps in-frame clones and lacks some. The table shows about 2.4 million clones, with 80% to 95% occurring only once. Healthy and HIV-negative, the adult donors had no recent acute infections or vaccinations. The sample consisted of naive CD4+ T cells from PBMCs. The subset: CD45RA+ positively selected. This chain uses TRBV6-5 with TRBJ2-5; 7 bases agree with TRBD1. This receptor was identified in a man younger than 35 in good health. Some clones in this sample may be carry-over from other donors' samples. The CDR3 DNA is TGTGCCAGCAGTTATAATGGGGACAGCCAAGAGACCCAGTACTTC. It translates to CASSYNGDSQETQYF.